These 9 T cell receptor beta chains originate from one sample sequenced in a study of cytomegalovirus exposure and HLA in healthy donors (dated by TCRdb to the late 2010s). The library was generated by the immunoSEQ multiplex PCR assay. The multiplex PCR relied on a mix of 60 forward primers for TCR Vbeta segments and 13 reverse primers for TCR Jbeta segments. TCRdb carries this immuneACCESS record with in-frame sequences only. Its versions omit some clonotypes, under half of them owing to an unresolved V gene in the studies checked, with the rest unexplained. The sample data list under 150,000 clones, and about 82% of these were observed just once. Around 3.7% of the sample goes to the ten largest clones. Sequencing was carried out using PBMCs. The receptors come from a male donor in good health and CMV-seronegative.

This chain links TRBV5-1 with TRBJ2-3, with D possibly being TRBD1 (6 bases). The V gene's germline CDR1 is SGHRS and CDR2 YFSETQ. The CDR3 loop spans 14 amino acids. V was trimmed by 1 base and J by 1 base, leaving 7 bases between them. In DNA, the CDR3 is TGCGCCAGCAGCTTGTGGACAGGCACAGATACGCAGTATTTT. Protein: CASSLWTGTDTQYF.

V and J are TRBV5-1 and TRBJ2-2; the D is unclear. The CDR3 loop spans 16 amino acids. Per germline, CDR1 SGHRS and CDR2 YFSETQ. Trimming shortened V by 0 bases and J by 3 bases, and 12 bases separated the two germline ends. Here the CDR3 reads CASSLEENRDTGELFF. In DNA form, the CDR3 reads TGCGCCAGCAGCTTGGAGGAGAATCGGGACACCGGGGAGCTGTTTTTT.

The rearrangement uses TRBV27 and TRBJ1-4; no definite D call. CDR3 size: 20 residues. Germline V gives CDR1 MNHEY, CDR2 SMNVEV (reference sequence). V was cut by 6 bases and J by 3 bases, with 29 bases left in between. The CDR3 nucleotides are TGTGCCAGCAGCAAGACGCTACGAAACTCCGGAGGGAGGCCTAATGAAAAACTGTTTTTT. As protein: CASSKTLRNSGGRPNEKLFF.

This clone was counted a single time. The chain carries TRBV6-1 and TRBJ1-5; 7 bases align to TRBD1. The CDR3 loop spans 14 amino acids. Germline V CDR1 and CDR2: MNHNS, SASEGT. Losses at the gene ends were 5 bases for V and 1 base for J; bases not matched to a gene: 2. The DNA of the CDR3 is TGTGCCAGCAGTTTACAGGGGAGCAATCAGCCCCAGCATTTT. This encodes CASSLQGSNQPQHF.

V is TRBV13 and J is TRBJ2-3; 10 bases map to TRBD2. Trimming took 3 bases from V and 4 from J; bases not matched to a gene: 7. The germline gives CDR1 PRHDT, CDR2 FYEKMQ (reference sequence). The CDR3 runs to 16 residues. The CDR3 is CASSFRASGSADTQYF. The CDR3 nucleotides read TGTGCCAGCAGCTTTCGAGCTAGCGGGAGTGCAGATACGCAGTATTTT.

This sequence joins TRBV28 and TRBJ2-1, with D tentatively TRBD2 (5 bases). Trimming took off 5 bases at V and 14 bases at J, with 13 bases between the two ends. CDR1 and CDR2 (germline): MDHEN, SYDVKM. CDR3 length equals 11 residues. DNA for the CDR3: TGTGCCAGCAGTAATATAGGGAGTAAGTTCTTC. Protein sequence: CASSNIGSKFF.

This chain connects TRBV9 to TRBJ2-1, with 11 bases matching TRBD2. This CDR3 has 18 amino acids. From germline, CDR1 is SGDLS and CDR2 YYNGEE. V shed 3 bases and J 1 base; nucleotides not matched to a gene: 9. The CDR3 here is CASSESGTSGLSYNEQFF. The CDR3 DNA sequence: TGTGCCAGCAGCGAGTCGGGGACTAGCGGCCTATCCTACAATGAGCAGTTCTTC.

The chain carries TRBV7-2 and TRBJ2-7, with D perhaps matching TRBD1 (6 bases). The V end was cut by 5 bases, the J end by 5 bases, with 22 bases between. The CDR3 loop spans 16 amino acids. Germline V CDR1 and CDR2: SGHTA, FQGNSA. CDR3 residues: CASSQNYRDMGDEQYF. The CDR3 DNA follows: TGTGCCAGCAGCCAGAATTACAGGGACATGGGGGACGAGCAGTACTTC.

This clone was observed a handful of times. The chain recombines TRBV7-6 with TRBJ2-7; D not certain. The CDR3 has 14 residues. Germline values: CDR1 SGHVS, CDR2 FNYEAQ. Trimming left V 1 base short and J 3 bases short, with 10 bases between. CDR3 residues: CASSLVAISYEQYF. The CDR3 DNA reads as TGTGCCAGCAGCTTAGTAGCTATTAGCTACGAGCAGTACTTC.